This T cell receptor (beta chain) is drawn from a study of shared clonotypes between healthy human individuals. Overall study context: Sampling drew on donors who were two women and a few men aged 18 to 49.

The authors split each subset's genomic DNA evenly across several immunoSEQ plates. Clones were sequenced by immunoSEQ multiplex PCR, and TCRdb holds only the in-frame ones, with some missing. The sample yields about 490,000 clones, roughly 85% seen once. The length of the CDR3 is 15 residues. CDR1 MNHEY and CDR2 SMNVEV come from the germline V gene (reference sequence). Trimming cost V 5 bases and J 9 bases; bases outside gene matches: 14. This clone was seen a handful of times. The sample contains more than one DNA sequence encoding this CDR3. The sequence came from a woman aged 40 to 50 in good health. Some clones in this sample may be carry-over from other donors' samples. This chain joins TRBV27 and TRBJ1-1, with 8 bases aligning to TRBD1. Input material: PBMCs. The CDR3 coding sequence is TGTGCCAGCAGTCCGGGGACAGGCCGGCCCATAAAAGCTTTCTTT. It translates to CASSPGTGRPIKAFF.